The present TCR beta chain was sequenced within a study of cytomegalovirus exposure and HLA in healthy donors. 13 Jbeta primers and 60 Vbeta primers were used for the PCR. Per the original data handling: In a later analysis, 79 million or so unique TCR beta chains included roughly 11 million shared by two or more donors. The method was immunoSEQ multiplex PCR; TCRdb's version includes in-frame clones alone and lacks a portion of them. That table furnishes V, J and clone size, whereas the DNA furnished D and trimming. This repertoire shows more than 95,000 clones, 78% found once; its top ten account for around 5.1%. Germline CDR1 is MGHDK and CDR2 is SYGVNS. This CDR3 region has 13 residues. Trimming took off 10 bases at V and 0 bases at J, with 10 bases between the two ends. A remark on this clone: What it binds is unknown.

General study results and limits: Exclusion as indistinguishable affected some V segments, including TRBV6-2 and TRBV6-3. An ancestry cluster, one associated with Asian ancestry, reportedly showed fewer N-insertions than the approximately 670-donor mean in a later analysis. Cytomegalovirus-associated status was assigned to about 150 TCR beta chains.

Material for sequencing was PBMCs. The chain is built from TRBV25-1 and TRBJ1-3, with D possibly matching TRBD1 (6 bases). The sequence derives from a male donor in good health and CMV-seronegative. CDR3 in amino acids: CATARGSGNTIYF. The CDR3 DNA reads TGTGCCACCGCCAGGGGCTCTGGAAACACCATATATTTT. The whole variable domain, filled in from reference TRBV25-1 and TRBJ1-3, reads EADIYQTPRYLVIGTGKKITLECSQTMGHDKMYWYQQDPGMELHLIHYSYGVNSTEKGDLSSESTVSRIRTEHFPLTLESARPSHTSQYLCATARGSGNTIYFGEGSWLTVV.